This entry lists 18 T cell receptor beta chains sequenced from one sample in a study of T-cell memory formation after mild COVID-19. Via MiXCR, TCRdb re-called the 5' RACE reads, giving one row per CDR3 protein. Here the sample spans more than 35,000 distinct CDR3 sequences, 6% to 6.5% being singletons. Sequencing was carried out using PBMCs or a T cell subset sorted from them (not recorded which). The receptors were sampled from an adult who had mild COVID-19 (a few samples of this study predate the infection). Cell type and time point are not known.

CDR3 DNA sequence: TGTGCCAGCAGCTTAGATTTTCTAGCGGGAGTGAAGGGGACAGATACGCAGTATTTT. Translation: CASSLDFLAGVKGTDTQYF. The J gene is TRBJ2-3, the V gene TRBV11-2, with TRBD2 matching over 10 bases. The CDR3 totals 19 residues. Germline V gene lookup returns CDR1 SGHAT and CDR2 FQNNGV. After removal of 0 bases from V and 3 bases from J, the junction contained 12 bases not matched to a gene.

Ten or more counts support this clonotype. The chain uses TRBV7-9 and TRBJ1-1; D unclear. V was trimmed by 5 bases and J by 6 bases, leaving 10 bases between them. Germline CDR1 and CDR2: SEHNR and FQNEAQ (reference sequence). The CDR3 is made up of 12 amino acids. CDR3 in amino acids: CASSLTSAEAFF. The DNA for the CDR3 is TGTGCCAGCAGCCTTACCAGTGCTGAAGCTTTCTTT.

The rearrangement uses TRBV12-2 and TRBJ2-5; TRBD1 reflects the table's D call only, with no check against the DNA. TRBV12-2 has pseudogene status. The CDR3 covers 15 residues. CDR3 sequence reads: CASRLAGQPQETQYF. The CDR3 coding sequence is TGTGCAAGTCGCTTAGCGGGACAGCCCCAAGAGACCCAGTACTTC.

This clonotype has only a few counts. The CDR3 coding sequence is TGTGCCAGCAGCTTAGGCAGGGTGATTGAAAAACTGTTTTTT. This encodes CASSLGRVIEKLFF. J is TRBJ1-4 and V is TRBV13; weak D call: TRBD1 (5 bases). Trimming took 0 bases from V and 7 from J, leaving 9 bases between them. The CDR3 runs to 14 residues. The germline V gene encodes CDR1 PRHDT and CDR2 FYEKMQ (reference sequence).

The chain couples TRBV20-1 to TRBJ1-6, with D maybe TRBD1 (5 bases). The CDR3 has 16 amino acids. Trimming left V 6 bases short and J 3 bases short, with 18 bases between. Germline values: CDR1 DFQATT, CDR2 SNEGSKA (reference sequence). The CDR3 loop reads CSANHGGVVYNSPLHF. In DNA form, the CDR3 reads TGCAGTGCGAACCACGGGGGGGTAGTCTATAATTCACCCCTCCACTTT.

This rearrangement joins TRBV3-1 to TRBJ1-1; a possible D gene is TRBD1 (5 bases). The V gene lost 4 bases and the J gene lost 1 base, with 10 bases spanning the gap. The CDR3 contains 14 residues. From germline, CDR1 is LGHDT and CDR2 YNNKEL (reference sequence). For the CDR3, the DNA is TGTGCCAGCAGCCCACGGGGGGAGAACACTGAAGCTTTCTTT. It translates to CASSPRGENTEAFF.

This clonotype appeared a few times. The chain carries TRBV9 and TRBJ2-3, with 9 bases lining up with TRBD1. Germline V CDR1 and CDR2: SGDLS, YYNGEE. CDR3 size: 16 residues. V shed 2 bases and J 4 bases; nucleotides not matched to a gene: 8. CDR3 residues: CASSVLPGQGPDTQYF. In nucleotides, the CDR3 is TGTGCCAGCAGCGTTCTACCGGGACAGGGCCCAGATACGCAGTATTTT.

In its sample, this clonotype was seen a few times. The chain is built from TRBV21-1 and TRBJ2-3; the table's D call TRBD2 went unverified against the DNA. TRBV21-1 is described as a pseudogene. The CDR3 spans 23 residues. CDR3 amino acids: CASTPPQDRGPEGLAGVLDTQYF. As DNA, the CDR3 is TGTGCCAGCACCCCCCCGCAGGACAGGGGGCCAGAGGGGCTAGCGGGAGTTTTAGATACGCAGTATTTT.

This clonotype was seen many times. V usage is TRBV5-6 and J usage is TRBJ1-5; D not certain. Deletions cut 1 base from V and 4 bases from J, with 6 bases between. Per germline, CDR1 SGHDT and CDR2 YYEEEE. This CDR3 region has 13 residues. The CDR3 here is CASSLRGNQPQHF. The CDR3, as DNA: TGTGCCAGCAGCTTGCGGGGTAATCAGCCCCAGCATTTT. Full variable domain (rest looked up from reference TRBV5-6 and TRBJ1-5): DAGVTQSPTHLIKTRGQQVTLRCSPKSGHDTVSWYQQALGQGPQFIFQYYEEEERQRGNFPDRFSGHQFPNYSSELNVNALLLGDSALYLCASSLRGNQPQHFGDGTRLSIL.

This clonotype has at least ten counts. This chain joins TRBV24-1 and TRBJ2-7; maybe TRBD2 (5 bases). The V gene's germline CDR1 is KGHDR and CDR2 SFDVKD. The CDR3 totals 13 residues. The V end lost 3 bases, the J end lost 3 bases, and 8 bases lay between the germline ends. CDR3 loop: CATSDGGGYEQYF. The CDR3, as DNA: TGTGCCACCAGTGATGGAGGAGGCTACGAGCAGTACTTC.

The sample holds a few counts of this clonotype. CDR3 in DNA: TGTGCCAGCAGCCTAGGACAGCTTATCACCGGGGAGCTGTTTTTT. Its translation is CASSLGQLITGELFF. The gene calls are TRBV6-2 or TRBV6-3 and TRBJ2-2; D might be TRBD1 (6 bases). Germline V gene sequence: CDR1 MNHEY, CDR2 SVGEGT. The CDR3 runs to 15 residues. The V end was cut by 6 bases, the J end by 4 bases, with 15 bases between.

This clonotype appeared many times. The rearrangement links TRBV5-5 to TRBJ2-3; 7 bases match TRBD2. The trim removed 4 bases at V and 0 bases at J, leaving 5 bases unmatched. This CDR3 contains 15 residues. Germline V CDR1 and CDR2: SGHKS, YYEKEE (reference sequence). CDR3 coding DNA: TGTGCCAGCAGCATACTAGCGCCTAGCACAGATACGCAGTATTTT. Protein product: CASSILAPSTDTQYF.

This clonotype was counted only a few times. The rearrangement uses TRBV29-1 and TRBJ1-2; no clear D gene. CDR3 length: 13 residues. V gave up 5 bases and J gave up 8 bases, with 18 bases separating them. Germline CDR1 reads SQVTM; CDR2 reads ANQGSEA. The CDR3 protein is CSVSFAGFRGYTF. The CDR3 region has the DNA TGCAGCGTTTCTTTTGCGGGCTTTCGGGGCTACACCTTC.

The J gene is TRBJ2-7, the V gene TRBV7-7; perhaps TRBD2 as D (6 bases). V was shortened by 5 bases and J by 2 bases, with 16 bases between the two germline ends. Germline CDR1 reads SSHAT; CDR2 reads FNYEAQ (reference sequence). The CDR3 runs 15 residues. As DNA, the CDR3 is TGTGCCAGCAGCCCGGGGCAGGGAGGCCCCTACGAGCAGTACTTC. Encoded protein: CASSPGQGGPYEQYF.

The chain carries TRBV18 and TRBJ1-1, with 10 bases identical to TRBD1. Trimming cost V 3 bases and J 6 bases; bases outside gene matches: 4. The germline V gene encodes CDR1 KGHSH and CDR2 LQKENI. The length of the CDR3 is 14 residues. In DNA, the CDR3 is TGTGCCAGCTCACCCGACAGGGGGCTGGCTGAAGCTTTCTTT. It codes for CASSPDRGLAEAFF.

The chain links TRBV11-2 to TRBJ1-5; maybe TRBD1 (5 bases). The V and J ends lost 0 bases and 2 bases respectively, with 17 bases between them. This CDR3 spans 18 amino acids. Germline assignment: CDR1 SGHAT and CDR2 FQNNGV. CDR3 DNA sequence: TGTGCCAGCAGCTTAGATCAGGGCGGAGTATCGGGCAATCAGCCCCAGCATTTT. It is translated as CASSLDQGGVSGNQPQHF.

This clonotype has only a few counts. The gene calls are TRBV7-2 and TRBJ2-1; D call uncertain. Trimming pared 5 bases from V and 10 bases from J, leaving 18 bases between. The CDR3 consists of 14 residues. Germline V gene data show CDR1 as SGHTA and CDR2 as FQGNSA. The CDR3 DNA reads TGTGCCAGCAGCCCACGGATGCTTGGGAACGAGCAGTTCTTC. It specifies CASSPRMLGNEQFF.

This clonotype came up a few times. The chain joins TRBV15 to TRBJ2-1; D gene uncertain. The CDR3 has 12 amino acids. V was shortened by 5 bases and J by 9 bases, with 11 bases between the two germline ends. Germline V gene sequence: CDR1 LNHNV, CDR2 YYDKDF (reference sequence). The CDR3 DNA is TGTGCCACCAGCGGCCCCAAAAGTGAGCAGTTCTTC. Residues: CATSGPKSEQFF.